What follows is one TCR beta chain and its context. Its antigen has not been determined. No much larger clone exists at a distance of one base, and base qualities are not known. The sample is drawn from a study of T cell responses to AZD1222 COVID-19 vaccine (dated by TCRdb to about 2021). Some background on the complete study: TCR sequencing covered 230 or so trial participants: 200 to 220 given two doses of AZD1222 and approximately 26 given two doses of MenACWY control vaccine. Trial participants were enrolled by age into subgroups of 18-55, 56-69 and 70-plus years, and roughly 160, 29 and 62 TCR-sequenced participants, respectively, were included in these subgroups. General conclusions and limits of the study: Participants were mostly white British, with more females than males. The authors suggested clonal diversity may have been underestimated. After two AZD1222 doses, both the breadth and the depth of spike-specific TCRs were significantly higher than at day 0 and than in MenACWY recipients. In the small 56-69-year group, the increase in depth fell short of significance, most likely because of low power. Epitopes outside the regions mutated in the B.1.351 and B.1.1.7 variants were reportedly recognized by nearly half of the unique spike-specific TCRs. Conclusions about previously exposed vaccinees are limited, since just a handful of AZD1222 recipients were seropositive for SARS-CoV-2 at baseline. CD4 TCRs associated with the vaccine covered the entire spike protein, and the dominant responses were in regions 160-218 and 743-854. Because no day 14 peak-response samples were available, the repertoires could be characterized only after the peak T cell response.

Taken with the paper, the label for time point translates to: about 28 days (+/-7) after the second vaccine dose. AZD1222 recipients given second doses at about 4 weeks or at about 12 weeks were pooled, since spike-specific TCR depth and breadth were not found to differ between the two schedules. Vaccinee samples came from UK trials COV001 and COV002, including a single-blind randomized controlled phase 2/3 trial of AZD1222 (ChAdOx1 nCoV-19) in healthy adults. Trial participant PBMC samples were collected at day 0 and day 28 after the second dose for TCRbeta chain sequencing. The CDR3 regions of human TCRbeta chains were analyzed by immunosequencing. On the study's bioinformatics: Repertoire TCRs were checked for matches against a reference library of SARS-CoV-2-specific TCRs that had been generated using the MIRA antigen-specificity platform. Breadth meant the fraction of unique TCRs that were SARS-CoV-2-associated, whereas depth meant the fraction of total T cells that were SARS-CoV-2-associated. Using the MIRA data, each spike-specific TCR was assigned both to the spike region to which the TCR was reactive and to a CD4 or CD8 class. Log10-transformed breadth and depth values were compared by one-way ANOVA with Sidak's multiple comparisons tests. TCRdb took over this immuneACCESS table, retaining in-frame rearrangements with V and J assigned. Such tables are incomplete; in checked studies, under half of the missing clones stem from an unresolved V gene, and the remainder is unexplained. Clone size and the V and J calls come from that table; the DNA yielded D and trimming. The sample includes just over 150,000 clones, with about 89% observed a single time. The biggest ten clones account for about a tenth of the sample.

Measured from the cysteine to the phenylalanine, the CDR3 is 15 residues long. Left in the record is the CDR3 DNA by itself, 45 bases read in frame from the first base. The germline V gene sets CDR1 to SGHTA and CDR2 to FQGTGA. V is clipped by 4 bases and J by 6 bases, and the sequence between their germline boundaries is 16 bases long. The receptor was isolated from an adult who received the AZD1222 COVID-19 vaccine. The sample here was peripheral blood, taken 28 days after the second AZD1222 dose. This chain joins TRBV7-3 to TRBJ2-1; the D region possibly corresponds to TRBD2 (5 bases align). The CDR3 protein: CASSSIGLDSNEQFF. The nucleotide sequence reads TGTGCCAGCAGCTCAATTGGACTGGACTCCAATGAGCAGTTCTTC.